The 14 T cell receptor beta chains reported below all come from one sample, sequenced in a study of metastatic and nonmetastatic thyroid tumors (dated by TCRdb to 2020 to 2021). The library was prepared using PCR. The sequencer listed for this sample is Illumina HiSeq 4000. TCRdb redid the processing of the public reads, applying fastp at Q25 and MiXCR, and retained in-frame beta chains. The sample contains around 22,000 clones, approximately 23% of them found a single time. The ten largest clones add up to 9% to 15% of the sample. No patient had received any treatment before thyroid surgery. Sequenced: tumor tissue. These receptors were taken from a female donor with papillary thyroid cancer or a benign thyroid nodule (not recorded which). Some clones in this sample may be carry-over from other donors' samples.

This clone was seen only a few times. For the CDR3, the DNA is TGTGCCAGCAGTTTGACGAGACAGGCCGGGGAGCTGTTTTTT. Its protein is CASSLTRQAGELFF. This rearrangement joins TRBV27 to TRBJ2-2, with TRBD1 as a possible D gene (6 bases). The CDR3 consists of 14 residues. Trimming removed 3 bases at V and 6 bases at J, with 11 bases between. Looked up from germline, CDR1 is MNHEY and CDR2 is SMNVEV (reference sequence).

This clone was found many times. The chain has TRBV19 and TRBJ2-7, with D perhaps assigned TRBD1 or TRBD2 (6 bases each). There are 14 residues in the CDR3. From germline, CDR1 is LNHDA and CDR2 SQIVND (reference sequence). V lost 1 base and J 5 bases, leaving 12 bases between the germline ends. The CDR3 DNA reads as TGTGCCAGTAGTATAGTAGGGGGGCCAGACGAGCAGTACTTC. As protein: CASSIVGGPDEQYF.

This clone was counted many times. This specimen includes other DNA sequences encoding the same CDR3. The chain couples TRBV29-1 to TRBJ1-4; TRBD1 matches 9 bases. This CDR3 is built from 12 residues. Trimming cost V 5 bases and J 8 bases; bases outside gene matches: 3. The germline V gene has CDR1 SQVTM and CDR2 ANQGSEA. CDR3: CSVRTGEEKLFF. The CDR3 DNA is TGCAGCGTTCGGACAGGGGAGGAAAAACTGTTTTTT.

On this clone: Relative to the germline gene, one junction end is altered; a read error may explain this. The chain recombines TRBV5-8 with TRBJ2-3, with 10 positions matching TRBD2. The CDR3 extends over 14 amino acids. Germline V gene sequence: CDR1 SGHTS, CDR2 YDEGEE. CDR3 sequence: CVSSSFSGGNTQYF. The CDR3 nucleotides read TGTGTCAGCAGCTCCTTTAGCGGGGGGAATACGCAGTATTTT.

This clone was observed a handful of times. This rearrangement joins TRBV12-3 or TRBV12-4 to TRBJ2-7; 16 nucleotides align to TRBD2. V lost 7 bases to trimming and J lost 6 bases; unmatched junction nucleotides: 9. The CDR3 contains 16 residues. The CDR3 sequence: CASTPGTSGRGCEQYF. As DNA, the CDR3 is TGTGCCAGCACTCCGGGGACTAGCGGGAGGGGTTGCGAGCAGTACTTC.

A few counts support this clone. This sequence joins TRBV9 and TRBJ2-7; weak D call: TRBD1 (7 bases). Germline loops: CDR1 SGDLS, CDR2 YYNGEE. CDR3 length: 16 residues. The V and J ends lost 2 bases and 4 bases respectively, with 19 bases between them. CDR3 region: CASSVEGDRPLYEQYF. CDR3 DNA: TGTGCCAGCAGCGTGGAGGGGGACAGACCCCTATACGAGCAGTACTTC.

This clone was counted many times. The chain employs TRBV20-1 and TRBJ1-2; D call uncertain. CDR1 and CDR2 from the germline V gene are DFQATT and SNEGSKA (reference sequence). The CDR3 consists of 11 residues. Trimming shortened V by 6 bases and J by 2 bases, and 7 bases separated the two germline ends. CDR3 DNA: TGCAGTGCAAGTGACAACTATGGCTACACCTTC. Protein sequence: CSASDNYGYTF.

The rearrangement links TRBV20-1 to TRBJ2-3, with TRBD2 matching over 16 bases. There are 18 residues in the CDR3. J lost 4 bases, V lost 1 base, and 8 bases had no gene match. Per the germline V gene, CDR1 is DFQATT and CDR2 is SNEGSKA (reference sequence). This CDR3 reads CSARAGTSGRADSDTQYF. The DNA of the CDR3 is TGCAGTGCTAGAGCCGGGACTAGCGGGAGGGCCGATTCAGATACGCAGTATTTT.

The chain joins TRBV7-6 to TRBJ2-7; TRBD1 is a possible D gene (6 bases). CDR3 size: 13 residues. CDR1 and CDR2 from the germline V gene are SGHVS and FNYEAQ. V was clipped by 6 bases and J by 9 bases, with 18 bases between them. The CDR3 DNA follows: TGTGCCAGCAGTGGGAAGGGGGACACGGGGCAGTACTTC. As protein: CASSGKGDTGQYF.

This clone has only a few counts. An end of the junction differs from the germline gene, which may be a read error. Other DNA sequences in the sample encode the same CDR3. This CDR3 reads CAYNPPGVYGYTF. The CDR3, as DNA: TGCGCCTACAACCCCCCCGGGGTCTATGGCTACACATTC. The chain couples TRBV30 to TRBJ1-2; D ambiguous. Per germline, CDR1 GTSNPN and CDR2 SVGIG (reference sequence). The length of the CDR3 is 13 residues.

This clone qualifies as medium-sized (0.01 to 0.1%). In nucleotides, the CDR3 is TGTGCCAGCAGTCTTTTTTACAGATCACCCCTCCACTTT. As protein: CASSLFYRSPLHF. The rearrangement links TRBV27 to TRBJ1-6; D uncertain. V lost 5 bases and J lost 10, with 12 bases in between. The CDR3 is 13 residues long. In germline, CDR1 is MNHEY, CDR2 SMNVEV (reference sequence).

Ten or more counts support this clone. This chain links TRBV6-1 with TRBJ2-1; possible D gene TRBD2, 7 bases. This CDR3 has 15 amino acids. V gave up 4 bases and J gave up 4 bases, with 14 bases separating them. Germline assignment: CDR1 MNHNS and CDR2 SASEGT. The CDR3 sequence is CASSGEGGGYNEQFF. The CDR3 DNA sequence: TGTGCCAGCAGTGGAGAGGGGGGGGGGTACAATGAGCAGTTCTTC.

This clone appeared a few times. This rearrangement joins TRBV12-3 or TRBV12-4 to TRBJ1-2; 12 positions agree with TRBD1. V was clipped by 6 bases and J by 3 bases; unmatched bases: 5. CDR3 length: 15 residues. In DNA, the CDR3 is TGTGCCAGCAGCTTGGGACAGGGGGCCGACTATGGCTACACCTTC. Translated, it gives CASSLGQGADYGYTF.

V gene TRBV20-1 combines with J gene TRBJ2-1; 11 positions match TRBD2. The V segment lost 0 bases and the J segment 7 bases; nucleotides outside the gene matches: 8. CDR3 length: 16 residues. Looked up from germline, CDR1 is DFQATT and CDR2 is SNEGSKA (reference sequence). The CDR3 region has the DNA TGCAGTGCTAGAGAGGTGGCTAGCGGGAGGATTAATGAGCAGTTCTTC. It specifies CSAREVASGRINEQFF.